This T cell receptor beta chain was captured in a study of blood T cells in healthy people across ages. Study-level findings and limits: Greater diversity and more naive CD4+ cells were seen in long-lived donors than in aged donors. Researchers deemed the diversity estimates from one million T cells underestimates.

Together with a sample-barcoded 5' primer, a J-beta primer mix was included in a second PCR lasting roughly 6 to 12 cycles. Each cDNA molecule, via a template-switch adaptor with 12 random nucleotides, was tagged. The yield of each sample was at least 2.5 million CDR3-containing paired-end reads. TCRdb itself ran the 5' RACE reads through MiXCR, one entry per CDR3 protein. The sample has about 640,000 distinct CDR3 sequences, less than 35% seen once; the top ten hold more than 15%. Germline values: CDR1 SGHNT, CDR2 YENEEA. The CDR3 has 14 residues. Trimming shortened V by 2 bases and J by 0 bases, and 8 bases separated the two germline ends. This clonotype was counted between two and nine times. Its antigen is undetermined.

This chain uses TRBV11-3 with TRBJ2-7; D is ambiguous. The source material was blood. The source is a woman aged 80 or over in good health. The CDR3 bases are TGTGCCAGCAGCTTAAGTGCCAACTCCTACGAGCAGTACTTC. Amino acids: CASSLSANSYEQYF.